The 9 T cell receptor beta chains reported below all come from one sample, sequenced in a study of blood T cell repertoires in COVID-19. TCRdb keeps only in-frame clones here, not all; method: immunoSEQ multiplex PCR. The profile covers almost 400,000 clones, with approximately 87% appearing a single time and approximately 1% taken by the ten largest. The specimen sequenced was PBMCs or T cells enriched from blood (not recorded which). These TCRs come from a woman in her thirties with acute COVID-19.

The table lists this clone with a count of one. The chain is built from TRBV2 and TRBJ1-1; 12 bases match TRBD1. V trimming: 7 bases; J trimming: 1 base; junction bases outside the gene matches: 4. This CDR3 is 15 amino acids long. Germline V gene data show CDR1 as SNHLY and CDR2 as FYNNEI. Written as DNA, the CDR3 is TGTGCCAGCACCGGGACAGGGGGCCGGAACACTGAAGCTTTCTTT. This gives the protein CASTGTGGRNTEAFF.

The chain links TRBV10-3 to TRBJ2-7, with TRBD2 matching 7 bases. CDR3 size: 15 residues. CDR1 and CDR2 from the germline V gene are ENHRY and SYGVKD. Trimming cost V 3 bases and J 6 bases; bases outside gene matches: 11. The CDR3 coding sequence is TGTGCCATCAGTGAAAGGGGCGCGGGGGTGGCCGAGCAGTACTTC. This sequence encodes CAISERGAGVAEQYF.

The chain has TRBV6-2 or TRBV6-3 and TRBJ1-1; weak D call: TRBD1 (6 bases). V was clipped by 5 bases and J by 0 bases, with 10 bases between them. The CDR3 has 14 amino acids. Germline V gene data show CDR1 as MNHEY and CDR2 as SVGEGT. CDR3 nucleotides: TGTGCCAGCAGTACGACAGGTCTGAACACTGAAGCTTTCTTT. Translated: CASSTTGLNTEAFF.

V gene TRBV3-1 (or the pseudogene TRBV3-2) combines with J gene TRBJ2-3; 7 nucleotides agree with TRBD2. J gave up 5 bases and V 3 bases, and 2 bases lay outside the gene matches. This CDR3 region has 13 residues. Per the germline V gene, CDR1 is LGHDT and CDR2 is YNNKEL (reference sequence). This CDR3 is CASSHQRGDTQYF. CDR3 nucleotide sequence: TGTGCCAGCAGCCACCAGCGGGGAGATACGCAGTATTTT.

The J gene is TRBJ2-1, the V gene TRBV4-1; 10 bases line up with TRBD1. Germline V lookup: CDR1 MGHRA, CDR2 YSYEKL. Trimming removed 4 bases from V and 5 bases from J; junction bases left unmatched: 20. This CDR3 is built from 20 residues. DNA for the CDR3: TGCGCCAGCAGCCCACAAGTCGGACCTGCGACGGGACAGGGGAACAATGAGCAGTTCTTC. Its protein product is CASSPQVGPATGQGNNEQFF.

This clone was picked up a small number of times. J is TRBJ1-1 and V is TRBV2; D not resolved. The ends were cut back, 7 bases at V and 1 base at J, with 7 bases in the middle. The CDR3 is 12 amino acids. Germline V CDR1 and CDR2: SNHLY, FYNNEI. The chain's CDR3 is CASIKSNTEAFF. For the CDR3, the DNA is TGTGCCAGCATCAAATCGAACACTGAAGCTTTCTTT.

This clone was detected once. This sequence joins TRBV9 and TRBJ1-2, with TRBD1 as a possible D gene (5 bases). The CDR3 runs 16 residues. Germline-derived CDR1 and CDR2 are SGDLS and YYNGEE. Trimming removed 0 bases from V and 6 bases from J, with 18 bases in between. DNA for the CDR3: TGTGCCAGCAGCGTAGAGGGCGGGGGGGGACCCCATGGCTACACCTTC. Encoded protein: CASSVEGGGGPHGYTF.

The chain recombines TRBV15 with TRBJ2-7; D is possibly TRBD1 (5 bases). Trimming pared 5 bases from V and 4 bases from J, leaving 15 bases between. This CDR3 is 14 amino acids long. Germline lookup yields CDR1 LNHNV and CDR2 YYDKDF (reference sequence). CDR3 nucleotides: TGTGCCACCAGCCCCGCTTGGCAGGGATACGAGCAGTACTTC. Its translation: CATSPAWQGYEQYF.

The CDR3 sequence: CASSERASGGWDTQYF. The CDR3 DNA follows: TGTGCCAGCAGTGAAAGGGCTAGCGGGGGGTGGGATACGCAGTATTTT. The chain combines TRBV2 with TRBJ2-3; 11 nucleotides agree with TRBD2. Trimming cost V 2 bases and J 6 bases; bases outside gene matches: 7. CDR1 is SNHLY and CDR2 is FYNNEI in the germline V gene. The CDR3 is 16 amino acids.